The next 32 T cell receptor beta chains were all read from a single sample in a study of cytomegalovirus exposure and HLA in healthy donors. The study ran its PCR with 60 Vbeta and 13 Jbeta primers. Clones were read by immunoSEQ multiplex PCR, and TCRdb kept only the in-frame ones, dropping some. The sample consists of around 130,000 clones, roughly 79% of them appearing once. Sequencing was carried out using PBMCs. The receptors come from a woman aged 40-49 years in good health and CMV-seronegative.

The J gene is TRBJ1-2, the V gene TRBV7-9; TRBD1 matches at 7 bases. The V and J ends lost 2 bases and 6 bases, in that order; junction bases with no gene match: 9. In germline, CDR1 is SEHNR, CDR2 FQNEAQ (reference sequence). There are 15 residues in the CDR3. The CDR3 DNA is TGTGCCAGCAGCTTATTTGACAGGGAACGCGATGGCTACACCTTC. Translated, it gives CASSLFDRERDGYTF. The entire variable domain, with the rest obtained from reference TRBV7-9 and TRBJ1-2, is as follows: DTGVSQNPRHKITKRGQNVTFRCDPISEHNRLYWYRQTLGQGPEFLTYFQNEAQLEKSRLLSDRFSAERPKGSFSTLEIQRTEQGDSAMYLCASSLFDRERDGYTFGSGTRLTVV.

The chain employs TRBV4-2 and TRBJ2-7, with 9 bases fitting TRBD1. V was pared by 0 bases and J by 2 bases, with 2 bases of the junction left unmatched. The length of the CDR3 is 15 residues. In germline, CDR1 is LGHNA, CDR2 YNFKEQ. The chain's CDR3 is CASSQERDRAYEQYF. CDR3 nucleotides: TGTGCCAGCAGCCAAGAGCGGGACAGGGCCTACGAGCAGTACTTC.

The rearrangement links TRBV4-1 to TRBJ2-7, with 8 bases that match TRBD1. The ends lost 4 bases at V and 3 bases at J; junction bases unmatched: 8. Germline CDR1 MGHRA, CDR2 YSYEKL. The CDR3 length is 15 residues. The CDR3 sequence is CASSRLQGDVYEQYF. The CDR3 nucleotides are TGCGCCAGCAGCCGACTACAGGGGGACGTCTACGAGCAGTACTTC.

The chain has TRBV7-3 and TRBJ2-3, with D possibly TRBD1 on 5 matching bases. The CDR3 runs 15 residues. Germline values: CDR1 SGHTA, CDR2 FQGTGA. Trimming took 2 bases from V and 1 from J, leaving 10 bases between them. The CDR3 loop is CASSLGLGGTDTQYF. DNA for the CDR3: TGTGCCAGCAGCTTAGGGCTAGGGGGCACAGATACGCAGTATTTT.

The chain uses TRBV4-2 and TRBJ2-5, with 10 bases identical to TRBD1. In germline, CDR1 is LGHNA, CDR2 YNFKEQ. The ends lost 2 bases at V and 5 bases at J; junction bases unmatched: 8. This CDR3 has 16 residues. The CDR3 nucleotides read TGTGCCAGCAGCCAACTGAAGACAGGGGGCGGCGAGACCCAGTACTTC. This sequence encodes CASSQLKTGGGETQYF.

This clone was counted between two and nine times. The CDR3 DNA reads TGTGCCAGCAGGCATACAGGGTCTGGTGAAGCTTTCTTT. Translation gives CASRHTGSGEAFF. The chain uses TRBV7-3 and TRBJ1-1, with D perhaps matching TRBD1 (6 bases). V lost 6 bases and J 7 bases, leaving 15 bases between the germline ends. Germline assignment: CDR1 SGHTA and CDR2 FQGTGA. The CDR3 is made up of 13 amino acids.

V usage is TRBV9 and J usage is TRBJ1-2, with a weak D call TRBD1 (5 bases). Germline CDR1 SGDLS, CDR2 YYNGEE. The CDR3 is 14 residues long. V shed 3 bases and J shed 10 bases, with 19 bases lying between them. CDR3 loop: CASSAPGLLSVYTF. The CDR3 DNA reads as TGTGCCAGCAGCGCCCCGGGACTTCTCAGTGTCTACACCTTC.

J is TRBJ1-5 and V is TRBV15; D may be TRBD1 (5 bases). V gave up 0 bases and J gave up 1 base, with 13 bases separating them. The CDR3 is made up of 17 amino acids. Germline-derived CDR1 and CDR2 are LNHNV and YYDKDF (reference sequence). The CDR3 region is CATSRDWAGISNQPQHF. Written as DNA, the CDR3 is TGTGCCACCAGCAGAGATTGGGCAGGGATAAGCAATCAGCCCCAGCATTTT.

The chain carries TRBV27 and TRBJ1-1, with a possible D match to TRBD1 (6 bases). From germline, CDR1 is MNHEY and CDR2 SMNVEV (reference sequence). The V gene lost 4 bases and the J gene lost 2 bases, with 20 bases spanning the gap. This CDR3 has 17 amino acids. The CDR3, as DNA: TGTGCCAGCAGTTATGGGGGGGGCGCTGGTTTTAACACTGAAGCTTTCTTT. Residues: CASSYGGGAGFNTEAFF.

CDR3 coding DNA: TGTGCCAGTAGTATAGTTCCCGGGGGCGAGCAGTACTTC. It is translated as CASSIVPGGEQYF. The V gene is TRBV19, the J gene TRBJ2-7, with D possibly matching TRBD2 (6 bases). V gave up 1 base and J gave up 6 bases, with 10 bases separating them. CDR3 length: 13 residues. The germline V gene has CDR1 LNHDA and CDR2 SQIVND (reference sequence).

This clone was detected only a few times. The V call is TRBV19, the J call TRBJ1-1, with a tentative D call TRBD1 (6 bases). Trimming pared 3 bases from V and 1 base from J, leaving 9 bases between. The CDR3 extends over 14 amino acids. CDR1 and CDR2 from the germline V gene are LNHDA and SQIVND (reference sequence). As DNA, the CDR3 is TGTGCCAGTAGTATTTTAGGGGGGAACACTGAAGCTTTCTTT. Its protein is CASSILGGNTEAFF.

The chain joins TRBV19 to TRBJ2-7; 9 nucleotides agree with TRBD1. The CDR3 extends over 14 amino acids. Germline-derived CDR1 and CDR2 are LNHDA and SQIVND (reference sequence). V was pared by 5 bases and J by 6 bases, with 8 bases of the junction left unmatched. Here the CDR3 reads CASSDGTGSSEQYF. For the CDR3, the DNA is TGTGCCAGTAGTGATGGGACAGGGAGTTCCGAGCAGTACTTC.

This chain links TRBV6-6 with TRBJ1-1; weak D call: TRBD1 (6 bases). The germline CDR1 and CDR2 sequences are MNHNY and SVGAGI (reference sequence). Trimming removed 8 bases from V and 4 bases from J, with 17 bases in between. The length of the CDR3 is 14 residues. The CDR3 nucleotides read TGTGCCAGCGGTAGGGGGAATGCGGGCACTGAAGCTTTCTTT. Amino acids: CASGRGNAGTEAFF.

The genes are TRBV7-8 and TRBJ2-3; 7 bases map to TRBD2. CDR3 length: 16 amino acids. With 4 bases clipped from V and 4 bases from J, the junction kept 11 bases outside the gene matches. The V gene's germline CDR1 is SGHVS and CDR2 FQNEAQ. CDR3 in amino acids: CASSYAQKRGADTQYF. For the CDR3, the DNA is TGTGCCAGCAGCTACGCTCAGAAGCGGGGTGCAGATACGCAGTATTTT.

This chain uses TRBV4-2 with TRBJ2-7; 9 bases map to TRBD2. Trimming removed 6 bases from V and 3 bases from J; junction bases left unmatched: 6. Germline values: CDR1 LGHNA, CDR2 YNFKEQ. The length of the CDR3 is 14 residues. This chain's CDR3 is CASRWASGDYEQYF. As DNA, the CDR3 is TGTGCCAGCAGGTGGGCTAGCGGGGACTACGAGCAGTACTTC.

The chain couples TRBV5-6 to TRBJ2-1; 13 bases match TRBD2. CDR3 length: 15 amino acids. The V segment lost 4 bases and the J segment 7 bases; nucleotides outside the gene matches: 5. Looked up from germline, CDR1 is SGHDT and CDR2 is YYEEEE. CDR3 region: CASSRLTSGGNEQFF. In nucleotides, the CDR3 is TGTGCCAGCAGCCGTCTGACTAGCGGGGGGAATGAGCAGTTCTTC.

The chain links TRBV19 to TRBJ2-7, with TRBD1 matching over 9 bases. This CDR3 has 16 amino acids. After removal of 2 bases from V and 1 base from J, the junction contained 6 bases not matched to a gene. Germline V gene sequence: CDR1 LNHDA, CDR2 SQIVND (reference sequence). CDR3 sequence: CASSITGTGSSYEQYF. The CDR3 DNA follows: TGTGCCAGTAGTATAACCGGGACAGGGTCATCCTACGAGCAGTACTTC.

The chain couples TRBV9 to TRBJ2-2; 8 bases are a match to TRBD2. Germline assignment: CDR1 SGDLS and CDR2 YYNGEE. This CDR3 is 16 amino acids long. V trimming: 3 bases; J trimming: 1 base; junction bases outside the gene matches: 5. This chain's CDR3 is CASSAWTSLNTGELFF. The CDR3 region has the DNA TGTGCCAGCAGCGCTTGGACTAGCCTGAACACCGGGGAGCTGTTTTTT.

The chain couples TRBV6-1 to TRBJ2-7, with 11 bases identical to TRBD2. After removal of 2 bases from V and 3 bases from J, the junction contained 9 bases not matched to a gene. This CDR3 region has 17 residues. Germline lookup yields CDR1 MNHNS and CDR2 SASEGT. CDR3 sequence reads: CASSESGTSGSYYEQYF. The CDR3 DNA reads as TGTGCCAGCAGTGAATCCGGAACTAGCGGGAGTTACTACGAGCAGTACTTC.

V usage is TRBV19 and J usage is TRBJ2-7; 7 bases fit TRBD2. Germline assignment: CDR1 LNHDA and CDR2 SQIVND (reference sequence). This CDR3 is built from 15 residues. The trim removed 1 base at V and 3 bases at J, leaving 6 bases unmatched. For the CDR3, the DNA is TGTGCCAGTAGTATAGTTCCGGGAGGCGGCTACGAGCAGTACTTC. It translates to CASSIVPGGGYEQYF.

The V call is TRBV7-3, the J call TRBJ2-2; D not certain. V was cut by 5 bases and J by 1 base, with 8 bases left in between. This CDR3 has 14 residues. Germline lookup yields CDR1 SGHTA and CDR2 FQGTGA. For the CDR3, the DNA is TGTGCCAGCAGCCCTAACAGGAACACCGGGGAGCTGTTTTTT. Amino acids: CASSPNRNTGELFF.

The V call is TRBV4-2, the J call TRBJ2-3, with 10 bases aligning to TRBD2. The CDR3 is 20 residues long. The germline gives CDR1 LGHNA, CDR2 YNFKEQ. V was pared by 0 bases and J by 6 bases, with 18 bases of the junction left unmatched. As DNA, the CDR3 is TGTGCCAGCAGCCAAGATTTGTCAGGCGCTAGCGGGGGCCCACGGGATACGCAGTATTTT. This translates into CASSQDLSGASGGPRDTQYF.

This clone came up a few times. The chain joins TRBV19 to TRBJ1-1, with 7 bases that match TRBD1. V was clipped by 9 bases and J by 1 base; unmatched bases: 8. The CDR3 spans 14 residues. Germline assignment: CDR1 LNHDA and CDR2 SQIVND (reference sequence). CDR3 sequence: CASRFGTENTEAFF. The CDR3 DNA follows: TGTGCCAGCCGTTTCGGGACAGAGAACACTGAAGCTTTCTTT.

The gene calls are TRBV19 and TRBJ2-7; TRBD2 aligns across 14 bases. Trimming cost V 3 bases and J 4 bases; bases outside gene matches: 8. CDR1 and CDR2 (germline): LNHDA, SQIVND (reference sequence). This CDR3 is built from 17 residues. CDR3 region: CASSIPGTSGRGYEQYF. The CDR3 bases are TGTGCCAGTAGTATTCCCGGGACTAGCGGGAGAGGGTACGAGCAGTACTTC.

This clone was recorded once. The chain links TRBV9 to TRBJ1-2, with D possibly matching TRBD1 (6 bases). V lost 0 bases and J lost 3, with 12 bases in between. CDR3 size: 15 residues. Germline CDR1 and CDR2: SGDLS and YYNGEE. Here the CDR3 DNA reads TGTGCCAGCAGCGTAGGGGACAACGGAGACTATGGCTACACCTTC. Its translation is CASSVGDNGDYGYTF. Complete variable domain (other parts from reference TRBV9 and TRBJ1-2): DSGVTQTPKHLITATGQRVTLRCSPRSGDLSVYWYQQSLDQGLQFLIQYYNGEERAKGNILERFSAQQFPDLHSELNLSSLELGDSALYFCASSVGDNGDYGYTFGSGTRLTVV.

The chain uses TRBV6-1 and TRBJ2-4; possibly TRBD2 for D (7 bases). Germline V lookup: CDR1 MNHNS, CDR2 SASEGT. Deletions cut 2 bases from V and 12 bases from J, with 11 bases between. CDR3 length: 12 amino acids. This chain's CDR3 is CASSERAGAQYF. DNA for the CDR3: TGTGCCAGCAGTGAAAGGGCGGGGGCTCAGTACTTC.

The chain carries TRBV28 and TRBJ1-2; TRBD1 matches at 10 bases. Germline loops: CDR1 MDHEN, CDR2 SYDVKM. The CDR3 is 17 residues long. The V and J ends lost 5 bases and 7 bases, in that order; junction bases with no gene match: 16. The CDR3 loop is CASSHWTGGVLSGGYTF. The DNA for the CDR3 is TGTGCCAGCAGTCACTGGACAGGGGGGGTCCTATCGGGTGGCTACACCTTC.

The chain carries TRBV2 and TRBJ2-5, with 8 bases identical to TRBD1. The CDR3 loop spans 12 amino acids. V was clipped by 5 bases and J by 4 bases; unmatched bases: 0. Germline-derived CDR1 and CDR2 are SNHLY and FYNNEI. CDR3 nucleotide sequence: TGTGCCAGCAGTACAGGGGGAGAGACCCAGTACTTC. Amino acids: CASSTGGETQYF.

This sequence joins TRBV2 and TRBJ2-5; 10 bases line up with TRBD2. Trimming at V came to 1 base and at J to 10 bases, leaving 12 bases not matched to a gene. CDR1 is SNHLY and CDR2 is FYNNEI in the germline V gene. This CDR3 is 16 amino acids long. The CDR3 nucleotides read TGTGCCAGCAGTGAAGAGGCAACTAGCGGGACGTTTGACCAGTACTTC. This encodes CASSEEATSGTFDQYF.

The chain recombines TRBV5-1 with TRBJ1-2; no definite D call. The CDR3 runs 13 residues. V was pared by 0 bases and J by 4 bases, with 7 bases between. Germline V lookup: CDR1 SGHRS, CDR2 YFSETQ. The CDR3 sequence: CASSLAAAYGYTF. CDR3 sequence (DNA): TGCGCCAGCAGCTTGGCGGCGGCCTATGGCTACACCTTC.

The chain joins TRBV6-1 to TRBJ1-1; D remains ambiguous. Trimming took off 2 bases at V and 8 bases at J, with 9 bases between the two ends. The CDR3 length is 12 residues. Germline CDR1 is MNHNS and CDR2 is SASEGT. CDR3 residues: CASSELHEEAFF. The CDR3 DNA reads TGTGCCAGCAGTGAATTGCATGAGGAAGCTTTCTTT.

The V and J genes are TRBV19 and TRBJ2-1, with 11 bases identical to TRBD2. Trimming took 5 bases from V and 0 from J; bases not matched to a gene: 9. The CDR3 contains 18 residues. Germline lookup yields CDR1 LNHDA and CDR2 SQIVND (reference sequence). The CDR3 here is CASSPGLAGGSSYNEQFF. The CDR3, as DNA: TGTGCCAGTAGTCCAGGACTAGCGGGTGGCAGCTCCTACAATGAGCAGTTCTTC. Variable domain in full (rest from reference TRBV19 and TRBJ2-1): DGGITQSPKYLFRKEGQNVTLSCEQNLNHDAMYWYRQDPGQGLRLIYYSQIVNDFQKGDIAEGYSVSREKKESFPLTVTSAQKNPTAFYLCASSPGLAGGSSYNEQFFGPGTRLTVL.